Following are 19 T cell receptor beta chains from one sample sequenced in a study of a mutant IDH1 vaccine in newly diagnosed glioma. The assay was immunoSEQ multiplex PCR, and TCRdb's table has in-frame clones only and misses some. Altogether about 32,000 clones are present, 78% being singletons, with the ten largest covering about 11%. Described time point: week 35, safety follow-up. With topical imiquimod, each dose of the vaccine consisted of 300 ug of mutant IDH1 20-mer peptide. No antigen has been assigned to these receptors. The sample was PBMCs, taken from a glioma patient whose treatment included an IDH1 peptide vaccine. The receptors originated from a woman in her 40s with glioma.

This CDR3 is CASSELWNTGELFF. In DNA form, the CDR3 reads TGTGCCAGCAGTGAACTTTGGAACACCGGGGAGCTGTTTTTT. This chain joins TRBV2 and TRBJ2-2; no definite D call. V lost 2 bases to trimming and J lost 1 base, with 5 bases between them. This CDR3 contains 14 residues. CDR1 is SNHLY and CDR2 is FYNNEI in the germline V gene.

The chain couples TRBV13 to TRBJ2-7; 7 bases map to TRBD1. V lost 1 base, J lost 2 bases, and 5 bases stayed unmatched. CDR1 is PRHDT, CDR2 FYEKMQ, per germline (reference sequence). The CDR3 contains 15 residues. CDR3 sequence: CASSLVPDRTYEQYF. The CDR3 nucleotides are TGTGCCAGCAGCTTAGTTCCGGACAGGACCTACGAGCAGTACTTC.

The CDR3 spells CAISGTTYEQYF. As DNA, the CDR3 is TGTGCCATCAGTGGCACCACCTACGAGCAGTACTTC. The rearrangement links TRBV10-3 to TRBJ2-7; D call uncertain. The germline CDR1 and CDR2 sequences are ENHRY and SYGVKD. V dropped 4 bases and J dropped 2 bases, with 6 bases sitting between them. The length of the CDR3 is 12 residues.

J is TRBJ2-3 and V is TRBV5-4; a weak D match, TRBD2 (5 bases). V lost 6 bases and J lost 2, with 13 bases in between. The CDR3 sequence is 14 residues long. Germline CDR1 reads SGHNT; CDR2 reads YYREEE (reference sequence). The CDR3 nucleotides are TGTGCCAGCATCCCGGACTTTATCACAGATACGCAGTATTTT. Translated: CASIPDFITDTQYF.

This clone was recorded a few times. The chain uses TRBV5-5 and TRBJ1-2; D might be TRBD1 (5 bases). With 0 bases removed from V and 7 bases from J, the gap between germline ends came to 10 bases. CDR3 length equals 13 residues. Germline V gene lookup returns CDR1 SGHKS and CDR2 YYEKEE (reference sequence). For the CDR3, the DNA is TGTGCCAGCAGCTTGGACGTAAGGGGTGGCTACACCTTC. Encoded protein: CASSLDVRGGYTF.

J is TRBJ1-1 and V is TRBV5-1; D unresolved. The CDR3 has 14 amino acids. The germline CDR1 and CDR2 sequences are SGHRS and YFSETQ. V was pared by 0 bases and J by 1 base, with 7 bases between. The CDR3 nucleotides are TGCGCCAGCAGCTTGGCAACAGCGAACACTGAAGCTTTCTTT. Its translation: CASSLATANTEAFF.

The V gene is TRBV4-1, the J gene TRBJ2-7, with 11 bases matching TRBD2. The V segment lost 4 bases and the J segment 7 bases; nucleotides outside the gene matches: 12. Germline V gene lookup returns CDR1 MGHRA and CDR2 YSYEKL. The CDR3 covers 16 residues. The CDR3 coding sequence is TGCGCCAGCAGCCCATCTAGCGGGGGGCTGGGGGGGGAGCAGTACTTC. Its protein product is CASSPSSGGLGGEQYF.

This sequence joins TRBV6-6 and TRBJ1-6, with D hard to call. The CDR3 covers 15 residues. Looked up from germline, CDR1 is MNHNY and CDR2 is SVGAGI (reference sequence). Trimming took off 2 bases at V and 6 bases at J, with 11 bases between the two ends. Here the CDR3 DNA reads TGTGCCAGCAGTTACCGCCTCGACATTAATTCACCCCTCCACTTT. Residues: CASSYRLDINSPLHF.

The gene calls are TRBV4-1 and TRBJ1-5; TRBD1 might be the D (5 bases). The V end lost 5 bases, the J end lost 4 bases, and 21 bases lay between the germline ends. CDR3 length: 17 residues. Germline V gives CDR1 MGHRA, CDR2 YSYEKL. CDR3 nucleotide sequence: TGCGCCAGCAGCTCAGAGAGGGGTTCGGGTTTAAATCAGCCCCAGCATTTT. Its protein is CASSSERGSGLNQPQHF.

The gene calls are TRBV9 and TRBJ1-1; D perhaps matches TRBD1 (5 bases). Trimming took 0 bases from V and 0 from J, leaving 15 bases between them. Germline-derived CDR1 and CDR2 are SGDLS and YYNGEE. The CDR3 consists of 17 residues. The CDR3: CASSVVGDGRVNTEAFF. The CDR3 DNA reads as TGTGCCAGCAGCGTAGTTGGGGACGGAAGAGTGAACACTGAAGCTTTCTTT. Using reference TRBV9 and TRBJ1-1 for the parts outside the CDR3, the full variable domain is DSGVTQTPKHLITATGQRVTLRCSPRSGDLSVYWYQQSLDQGLQFLIQYYNGEERAKGNILERFSAQQFPDLHSELNLSSLELGDSALYFCASSVVGDGRVNTEAFFGQGTRLTVV.

V gene TRBV27 combines with J gene TRBJ1-6; D is uncertain. The CDR3 runs 17 residues. CDR1 is MNHEY, CDR2 SMNVEV, per germline (reference sequence). Trimming removed 1 base at V and 3 bases at J, with 13 bases between. CDR3 sequence: CASSLLKGRIYNSPLHF. The CDR3 DNA reads TGTGCCAGCAGTTTATTAAAGGGCCGAATCTATAATTCACCCCTCCACTTT.

This clone showed up just once. The V and J genes are TRBV7-3 and TRBJ1-2; TRBD1 matches at 12 bases. J was trimmed by 8 bases and V by 0 bases; bases with no gene match: 7. Germline V lookup: CDR1 SGHTA, CDR2 FQGTGA. The CDR3 runs 16 residues. Here the CDR3 reads CASSLTGQGASHGYTF. In nucleotides, the CDR3 is TGTGCCAGCAGCTTAACGGGACAGGGGGCTAGTCACGGCTACACCTTC.

This sequence joins TRBV27 and TRBJ2-7, with TRBD2 matching over 10 bases. Germline trimming cut 6 bases from V and 4 bases from J; bases unmatched to any gene: 24. The CDR3 length is 20 residues. CDR1 is MNHEY and CDR2 is SMNVEV in the germline V gene (reference sequence). The CDR3, as DNA: TGTGCCAGCAGCGCGACTGAAATTAGCGGGGGGCATAGAAAAGGATACGAGCAGTACTTC. Translating gives CASSATEISGGHRKGYEQYF.

This clone was picked up one time. The chain couples TRBV19 to TRBJ1-5; D remains unclear. V was clipped by 2 bases and J by 3 bases, with 8 bases between them. CDR1 is LNHDA, CDR2 SQIVND, per germline (reference sequence). The CDR3 spans 14 residues. The CDR3 region has the DNA TGTGCCAGTAGTATACGGGCGCTCAATCAGCCCCAGCATTTT. Translated: CASSIRALNQPQHF.

The chain employs TRBV30 and TRBJ2-5, with D unclear. Germline V gene lookup returns CDR1 GTSNPN and CDR2 SVGIG (reference sequence). This CDR3 has 11 residues. V was clipped by 0 bases and J by 5 bases, with 4 bases between them. The CDR3 DNA is TGTGCCTGGAGTGTGGAGGAGACCCAGTACTTC. This translates into CAWSVEETQYF.

V gene TRBV6-5 combines with J gene TRBJ1-1, with D possibly matching TRBD1 (6 bases). Germline values: CDR1 MNHEY, CDR2 SVGAGI. The CDR3 length is 13 residues. V was clipped by 7 bases and J by 1 base, with 10 bases between them. Written as DNA, the CDR3 is TGTGCCAGCACCTCACAGGGGAACACTGAAGCTTTCTTT. This encodes CASTSQGNTEAFF.

This clone was recorded once. The CDR3 sequence: CASRGRDGYTF. The CDR3, as DNA: TGTGCCAGCAGGGGGCGGGATGGCTACACCTTC. V is TRBV27 and J is TRBJ1-2; D perhaps matches TRBD1 (5 bases). Germline values: CDR1 MNHEY, CDR2 SMNVEV (reference sequence). The CDR3 is 11 amino acids. Trimming removed 6 bases from V and 6 bases from J, with 8 bases in between.

CDR3: CASSLGTSGHTDTQYF. Written as DNA, the CDR3 is TGCGCCAGCAGCTTGGGGACTAGCGGGCACACAGATACGCAGTATTTT. The rearrangement links TRBV5-1 to TRBJ2-3, with 11 bases identical to TRBD2. The CDR3 is 16 amino acids. Germline V gene sequence: CDR1 SGHRS, CDR2 YFSETQ. The V segment lost 0 bases and the J segment 2 bases; nucleotides outside the gene matches: 2.

The chain recombines TRBV10-2 with TRBJ2-7; TRBD1 matches 7 bases. Germline lookup yields CDR1 WSHSY and CDR2 SAAADI. With V trimmed by 7 bases and J by 2 bases, 11 bases remained unmatched. CDR3 length: 15 amino acids. The CDR3 DNA reads TGCGCCAGCACTGGGGGACAGCTGAGCCCCTACGAGCAGTACTTC. Amino acids: CASTGGQLSPYEQYF.